These T cell receptor beta chains were read from a single sample in a study of cytomegalovirus exposure and HLA in healthy donors. Repertoires were generated with immunoSEQ multiplex PCR, while TCRdb's copy carries only in-frame clones and drops some. The sample has around 140,000 clones; around 73% are singletons. The sequencing input was PBMCs. These receptor sequences come from a female donor in good health and CMV-seronegative. CDR3s include the opening cysteine and the closing phenylalanine or tryptophan. The order of the fields is V gene, J gene, CDR3 protein.

TRBV21-1	TRBJ2-7	CASSPRDNYYEQYF
TRBV15	TRBJ2-5	CATSRERGGRETQYF
TRBV7-8	TRBJ1-5	CASSLALGAGNQPQHF
TRBV27	TRBJ2-7	CASSPRTGAYEQYF
TRBV4-1	TRBJ2-2	CASRIQGRTGELFF
TRBV2	TRBJ2-7	CASSPSSYEQYF
TRBV28	TRBJ1-5	CASRGGTRGANQPQHF
TRBV6-5	TRBJ1-1	CASRFWRNTEAFF
TRBV11-3	TRBJ2-7	CASSSYTGTGVNEQYF
TRBV2	TRBJ2-7	CASSEPPARGSYEQYF
TRBV15	TRBJ2-3	CATSSTRSLGGTDTQYF
TRBV2	TRBJ1-5	CASSQDKSQPQHF
TRBV15	TRBJ2-1	CATSTGGSTGYSFF